This T cell receptor beta chain was profiled in a study of shared clonotypes between healthy human individuals. The CDR3 contains 14 residues. V lost 3 bases to trimming and J lost 6 bases, with 15 bases between them. CDR1 is SQVTM, CDR2 ANQGSEA, per germline. Terminally differentiated effector memory CD45RA+ cells were excluded by CCR7 positive selection of CD45RO-negative cells. Clones were read by immunoSEQ multiplex PCR, and TCRdb kept only the in-frame ones, dropping some. This sample has about 580,000 clones; 95% to 98% occur once, and the top ten carry approximately 0.3%. The specimen sequenced was naive CD8+ T cells sorted from blood. This chain uses TRBV29-1 with TRBJ2-1; the D gene is possibly TRBD1 (5 bases). The receptor was derived from a man younger than 45 in good health. The CDR3 DNA sequence: TGCAGCGTTGACGGTCCTTTGACAGCCAATGAGCAGTTCTTC. This gives the protein CSVDGPLTANEQFF.